Described below is a single TCR beta chain sequence and its context. Authors' data handling: How many nucleated cells were present was estimated from reference gene primer amplification. Profiling relied on immunoSEQ multiplex PCR, and the TCRdb table lists in-frame clones only, not all of them. V and J calls plus clone size are reproduced from that table; the DNA served to infer D and trimming. Of fewer than 150,000 clones listed, around nine tenths are singletons. After removal of 1 base from V and 2 bases from J, the junction contained 5 bases not matched to a gene. The CDR3 has 15 residues. From germline, CDR1 is SGDLS and CDR2 YYNGEE. The data stem from a study of blood T cell repertoires in COVID-19. In the study overall: Samples representing acute and convalescent COVID-19 were sourced from the United States, Italy and Spain. The cDNA or gDNA used as material had been derived from T cells, B-cell-depleted T cells, or PBMCs.

J is TRBJ2-7 and V is TRBV9, with 8 positions matching TRBD2. This TCR derives from a human donor in a cohort sampled during active COVID-19. Material for sequencing was peripheral blood. As DNA, the CDR3 is TGTGCCAGCAGCGTATCGGGCGGGGGGACCTACGAGCAGTACTTC. This codes for CASSVSGGGTYEQYF. The full variable domain, in which reference TRBV9 and TRBJ2-7 provide the parts outside the CDR3, is DSGVTQTPKHLITATGQRVTLRCSPRSGDLSVYWYQQSLDQGLQFLIQYYNGEERAKGNILERFSAQQFPDLHSELNLSSLELGDSALYFCASSVSGGGTYEQYFGPGTRLTVT.